The TCR beta chain described here comes from a study of blood T cell repertoires in COVID-19. The CDR3 totals 17 residues. Germline-derived CDR1 and CDR2 are SGHTS and YDEGEE. V shed 4 bases and J 6 bases; nucleotides not matched to a gene: 13. TCRdb's copy holds only in-frame clones and misses some; the assay was immunoSEQ multiplex PCR. The sample carries some 150,000 clones, around 80% recorded once. The V and J genes are TRBV5-8 and TRBJ2-2; 9 bases map to TRBD1. Sequencing was done on a sample of peripheral blood. The TCR sequence derives from a man in his 60s with active or convalescent COVID-19. The CDR3 loop reads CASSGTGQGLVPGELFF. The CDR3 DNA reads as TGTGCCAGCAGCGGAACAGGACAGGGGCTTGTCCCCGGGGAGCTGTTTTTT.